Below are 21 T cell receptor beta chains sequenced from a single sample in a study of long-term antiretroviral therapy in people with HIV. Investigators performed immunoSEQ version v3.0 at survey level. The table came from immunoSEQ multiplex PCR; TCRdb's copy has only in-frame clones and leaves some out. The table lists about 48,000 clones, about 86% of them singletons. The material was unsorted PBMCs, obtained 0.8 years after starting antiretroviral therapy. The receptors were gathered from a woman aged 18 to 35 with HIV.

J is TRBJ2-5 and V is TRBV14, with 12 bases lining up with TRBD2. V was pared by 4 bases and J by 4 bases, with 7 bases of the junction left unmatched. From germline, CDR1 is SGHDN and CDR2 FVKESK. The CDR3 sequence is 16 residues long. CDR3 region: CASSRTSGTFRETQYF. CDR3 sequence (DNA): TGTGCCAGCAGCCGGACTAGCGGGACCTTTAGAGAGACCCAGTACTTC.

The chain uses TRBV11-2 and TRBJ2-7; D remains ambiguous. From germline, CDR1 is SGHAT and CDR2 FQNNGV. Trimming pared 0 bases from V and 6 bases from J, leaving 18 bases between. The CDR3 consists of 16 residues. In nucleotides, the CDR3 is TGTGCCAGCAGCTTAGAGGGTGGCGTGGGATACGGCGAGCAGTACTTC. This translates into CASSLEGGVGYGEQYF.

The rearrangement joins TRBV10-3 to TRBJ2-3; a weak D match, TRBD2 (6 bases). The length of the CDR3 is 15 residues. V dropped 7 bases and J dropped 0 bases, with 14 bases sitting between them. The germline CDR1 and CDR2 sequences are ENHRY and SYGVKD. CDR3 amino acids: CAINRDSSSTDTQYF. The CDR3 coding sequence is TGTGCCATCAACCGGGACTCCTCTAGCACAGATACGCAGTATTTT.

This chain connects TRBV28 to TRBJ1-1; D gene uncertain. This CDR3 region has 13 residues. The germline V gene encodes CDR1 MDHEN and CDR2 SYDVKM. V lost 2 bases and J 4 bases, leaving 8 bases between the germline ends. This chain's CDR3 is CASSLPVGTEAFF. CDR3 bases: TGTGCCAGCAGTTTACCGGTGGGCACTGAAGCTTTCTTT.

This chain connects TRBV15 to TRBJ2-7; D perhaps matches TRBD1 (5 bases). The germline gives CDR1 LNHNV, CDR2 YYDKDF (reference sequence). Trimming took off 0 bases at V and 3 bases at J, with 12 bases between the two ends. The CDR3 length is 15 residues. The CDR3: CATSRDRGSYYEQYF. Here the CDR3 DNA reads TGTGCCACCAGCAGAGATAGGGGCTCCTACTACGAGCAGTACTTC.

The chain's CDR3 is CATQNTGDYGYTF. In nucleotides, the CDR3 is TGTGCCACCCAAAATACAGGAGACTATGGCTACACCTTC. V usage is TRBV19 and J usage is TRBJ1-2, with a weak D call TRBD1 (5 bases). This CDR3 is 13 amino acids long. Trimming cost V 10 bases and J 3 bases, with 15 bases left between them. Germline V gene lookup returns CDR1 LNHDA and CDR2 SQIVND (reference sequence).

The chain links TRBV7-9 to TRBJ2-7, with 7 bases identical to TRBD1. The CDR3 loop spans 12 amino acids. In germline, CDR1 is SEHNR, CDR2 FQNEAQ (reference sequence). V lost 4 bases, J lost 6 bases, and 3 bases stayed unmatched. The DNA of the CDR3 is TGTGCCAGCAGCTCGGGGACAGCCGAGCAGTACTTC. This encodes CASSSGTAEQYF.

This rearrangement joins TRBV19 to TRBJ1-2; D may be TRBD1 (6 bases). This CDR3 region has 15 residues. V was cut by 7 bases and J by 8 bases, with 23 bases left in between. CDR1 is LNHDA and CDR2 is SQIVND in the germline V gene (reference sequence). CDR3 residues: CASNSYRTAAFGYTF. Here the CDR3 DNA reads TGTGCCAGTAATAGCTACCGGACAGCGGCTTTCGGCTACACCTTC. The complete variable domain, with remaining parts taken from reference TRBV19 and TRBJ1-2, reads DGGITQSPKYLFRKEGQNVTLSCEQNLNHDAMYWYRQDPGQGLRLIYYSQIVNDFQKGDIAEGYSVSREKKESFPLTVTSAQKNPTAFYLCASNSYRTAAFGYTFGSGTRLTVV.

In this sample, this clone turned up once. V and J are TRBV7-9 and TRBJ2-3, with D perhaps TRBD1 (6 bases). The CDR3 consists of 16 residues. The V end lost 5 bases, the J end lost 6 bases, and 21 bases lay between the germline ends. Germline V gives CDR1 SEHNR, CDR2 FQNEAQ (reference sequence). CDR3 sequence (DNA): TGTGCCAGCAGCCTAACAGGGTCCTTTAGCCGGGATACGCAGTATTTT. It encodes CASSLTGSFSRDTQYF.

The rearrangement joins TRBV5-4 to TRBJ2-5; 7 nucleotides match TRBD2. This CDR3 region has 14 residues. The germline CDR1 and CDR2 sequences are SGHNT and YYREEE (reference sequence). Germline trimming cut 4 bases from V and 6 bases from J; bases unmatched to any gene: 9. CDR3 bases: TGTGCCAGCAGCCCGCCGGGGGGTTTACAGACCCAGTACTTC. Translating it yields CASSPPGGLQTQYF.

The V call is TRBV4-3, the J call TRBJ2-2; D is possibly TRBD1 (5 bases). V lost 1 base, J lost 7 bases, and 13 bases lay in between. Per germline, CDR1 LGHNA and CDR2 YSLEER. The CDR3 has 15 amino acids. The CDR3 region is CASSQGEGVHGELFF. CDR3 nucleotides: TGCGCCAGCAGCCAAGGGGAAGGGGTCCACGGGGAGCTGTTTTTT.

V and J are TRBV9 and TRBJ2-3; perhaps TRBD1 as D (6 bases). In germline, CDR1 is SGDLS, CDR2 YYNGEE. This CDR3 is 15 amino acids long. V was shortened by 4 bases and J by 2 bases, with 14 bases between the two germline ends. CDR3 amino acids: CASSLGTIITDTQYF. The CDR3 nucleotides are TGTGCCAGCAGCTTGGGGACAATAATCACAGATACGCAGTATTTT.

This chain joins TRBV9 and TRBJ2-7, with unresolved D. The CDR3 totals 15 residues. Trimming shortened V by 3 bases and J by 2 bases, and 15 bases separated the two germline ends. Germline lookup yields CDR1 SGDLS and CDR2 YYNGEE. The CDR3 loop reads CASSAASDNPYEQYF. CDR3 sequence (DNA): TGTGCCAGCAGCGCCGCGAGCGATAATCCCTACGAGCAGTACTTC.

The CDR3 nucleotides read TGTGCCAGCAGCGTAGAGGGACGGACGCACAATGAGCAGTTCTTC. This gives the protein CASSVEGRTHNEQFF. V usage is TRBV9 and J usage is TRBJ2-1, with D perhaps TRBD1 or TRBD2 (5 bases each). Per the germline V gene, CDR1 is SGDLS and CDR2 is YYNGEE. This CDR3 comprises 15 residues. The V end was cut by 0 bases, the J end by 5 bases, with 12 bases between.

For the CDR3, the DNA is TGTGCCAGTAGCATCGCGGTCGGGGGAGTCACTGAAGCTTTCTTT. Translated, it gives CASSIAVGGVTEAFF. This chain joins TRBV19 and TRBJ1-1; the D gene is possibly TRBD1 (5 bases). Germline assignment: CDR1 LNHDA and CDR2 SQIVND (reference sequence). V was clipped by 6 bases and J by 4 bases, with 18 bases between them. There are 15 residues in the CDR3.

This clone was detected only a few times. The DNA of the CDR3 is TGTGCCAGCAGTGAATGGGAGGGAAGCTCGAACACCATATATTTT. Encoded protein: CASSEWEGSSNTIYF. The chain couples TRBV2 to TRBJ1-3, with D hard to call. This CDR3 contains 15 residues. Looked up from germline, CDR1 is SNHLY and CDR2 is FYNNEI. The V end was cut by 2 bases, the J end by 7 bases, with 15 bases between.

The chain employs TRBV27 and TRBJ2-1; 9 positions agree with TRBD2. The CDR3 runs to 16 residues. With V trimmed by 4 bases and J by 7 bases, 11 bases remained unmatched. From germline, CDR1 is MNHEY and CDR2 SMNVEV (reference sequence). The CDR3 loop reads CASSSPEASGINEQFF. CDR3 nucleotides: TGTGCCAGCAGTTCCCCGGAAGCTAGCGGGATAAATGAGCAGTTCTTC.

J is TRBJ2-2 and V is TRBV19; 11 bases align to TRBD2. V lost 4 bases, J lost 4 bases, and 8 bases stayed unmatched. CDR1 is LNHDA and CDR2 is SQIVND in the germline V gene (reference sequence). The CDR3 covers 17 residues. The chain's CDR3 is CASSNTGLAVRTGELFF. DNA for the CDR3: TGTGCCAGTAGTAACACGGGACTAGCGGTACGCACCGGGGAGCTGTTTTTT.

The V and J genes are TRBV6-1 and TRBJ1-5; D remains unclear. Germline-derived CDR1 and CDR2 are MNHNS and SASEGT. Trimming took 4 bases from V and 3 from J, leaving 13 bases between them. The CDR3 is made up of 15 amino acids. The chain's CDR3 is CASSGADNSNQPQHF. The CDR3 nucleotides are TGTGCCAGCAGTGGTGCGGATAACTCCAATCAGCCCCAGCATTTT.

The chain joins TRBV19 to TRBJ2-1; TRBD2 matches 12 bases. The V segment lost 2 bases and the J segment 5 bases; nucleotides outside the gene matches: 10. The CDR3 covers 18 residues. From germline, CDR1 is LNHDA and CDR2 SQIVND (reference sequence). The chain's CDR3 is CASSILQGRLAGDNEQFF. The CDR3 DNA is TGTGCCAGTAGTATACTACAGGGAAGACTAGCGGGAGACAATGAGCAGTTCTTC.

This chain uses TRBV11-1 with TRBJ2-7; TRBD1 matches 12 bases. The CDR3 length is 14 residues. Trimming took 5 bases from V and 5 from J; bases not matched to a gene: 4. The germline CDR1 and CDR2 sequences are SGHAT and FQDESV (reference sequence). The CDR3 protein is CASSTGTGGHEQYF. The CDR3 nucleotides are TGTGCCAGCAGCACCGGGACAGGGGGCCACGAGCAGTACTTC.